This T cell receptor (beta chain) was captured in a study of spatial heterogeneity in lung cancer. V lost 1 base and J lost 7, with 7 bases in between. The V gene's germline CDR1 is MDHEN and CDR2 SYDVKM. The CDR3 runs to 12 residues. Sample share makes this clonotype medium-sized. MiXCR was run by TCRdb on the 5' RACE reads, yielding one entry per CDR3 protein. Of about 5,000 distinct CDR3 sequences listed, about 3.9% are singletons. Time point reported: sample taken at primary tumor resection. The donors were 72 patients with non-small cell lung cancer that was early-stage and untreated. The V gene is TRBV28, the J gene TRBJ1-1; D not resolved. This receptor was obtained from a male donor with early-stage non-small cell lung cancer. The material was normal lung tissue next to the tumor, obtained at surgery. In DNA, the CDR3 is TGTGCCAGCAGTTTATCTCATGGTGAAGCTTTCTTT. Amino acids: CASSLSHGEAFF.